This TCR beta chain derives from a study of blood T cell repertoires in COVID-19. About the study: COVID-19 samples from acute and convalescent phases originated in the United States, Italy and Spain. The cDNA or gDNA used as material had been derived from T cells, B-cell-depleted T cells, or PBMCs.

V dropped 4 bases and J dropped 2; count of bases not matched to a gene: 14. The germline gives CDR1 SNHLY, CDR2 FYNNEI. This CDR3 region has 18 residues. In the original processing: Counts of nucleated cells, estimated from reference gene primer amplification, were obtained. TCRdb keeps only in-frame clones here, not all; method: immunoSEQ multiplex PCR. The D gene and trimming were derived from the DNA, and the V and J assignments and clone size from that table. Of hundreds of thousands of clones listed, 70% to 85% are singletons. Sequencing was performed on peripheral blood. This TCR was sampled from a man older than 75 with acute or convalescent COVID-19. The rearrangement links TRBV2 to TRBJ1-5; 7 bases fit TRBD1. CDR3 DNA sequence: TGTGCCAGCAGTGCAACCGGGACAGCTCTAGCTGGCAATCAGCCCCAGCATTTT. Amino acids: CASSATGTALAGNQPQHF.